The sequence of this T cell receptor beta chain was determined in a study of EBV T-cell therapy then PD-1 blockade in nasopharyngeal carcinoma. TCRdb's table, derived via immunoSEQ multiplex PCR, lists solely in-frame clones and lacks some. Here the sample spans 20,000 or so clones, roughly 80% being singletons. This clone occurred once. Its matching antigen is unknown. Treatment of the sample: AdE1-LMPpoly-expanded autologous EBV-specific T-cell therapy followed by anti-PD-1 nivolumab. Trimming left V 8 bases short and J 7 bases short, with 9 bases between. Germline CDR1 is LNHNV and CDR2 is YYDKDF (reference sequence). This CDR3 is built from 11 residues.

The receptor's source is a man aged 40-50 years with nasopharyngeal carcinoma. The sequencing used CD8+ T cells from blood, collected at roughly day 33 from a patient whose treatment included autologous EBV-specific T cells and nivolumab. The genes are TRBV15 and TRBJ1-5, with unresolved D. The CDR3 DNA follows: TGTGCCACCGGAGGAGCGCAGCCCCAGCATTTT. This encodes CATGGAQPQHF.